This T cell receptor beta chain was found in a study of T cell repertoires in cytomegalovirus infection. Study in general: An indication of both CMV infection and matching HLA type came from public TCR beta signatures. Regarding the study as a whole: Clonotype analysis showed dominance of the ex vivo response by HLA-C-restricted CMV-specific TCR beta clonotypes.

TCRdb passed the reads through MiXCR, listing each CDR3 protein once. The top ten clones hold 7% to 9% of a sample with roughly 640,000 distinct CDR3 sequences, roughly a quarter of them seen once. This clonotype appeared a few times. The antigen is not known. Germline loops: CDR1 MDHEN, CDR2 SYDVKM. This CDR3 has 18 amino acids. V lost 3 bases, J lost 0 bases, and 7 bases stayed unmatched. V gene TRBV28 combines with J gene TRBJ2-6; 8 bases align to TRBD1. The sequence was obtained from a human donor in good health (CMV status not recorded). Some clones in this sample may be carry-over from other donors' samples. Sequenced material: CD8+ T cells from PBMCs. The CDR3 DNA reads as TGTGCCAGCAGTTTCGCAGGGGGCCTTACCTCTGGGGCCAACGTCCTGACTTTC. This encodes CASSFAGGLTSGANVLTF.